The TCR beta chain under discussion was sequenced for a study of shared clonotypes between healthy human individuals. The CDR3 is 14 amino acids. The germline gives CDR1 SGHAT, CDR2 FQNNGV. Trimming left V 8 bases short and J 5 bases short, with 18 bases between. Naive CD8 cells lacked CD45RO and underwent positive selection for CCR7, leaving out terminally differentiated effector memory CD45RA+ cells. On this clone: What it binds is unknown.

TCRdb's copy holds only in-frame clones and misses some; the assay was immunoSEQ multiplex PCR. The data show around 2,000,000 clones, approximately 95% seen once. Study results and limitations: A reduction in generation probabilities was seen for non-shared clonotypes relative to those shared by all four donors.

This TCR was sampled from a man younger than 30 in good health. What was sequenced was naive CD8+ T cells sorted from blood. This sequence joins TRBV11-2 and TRBJ1-2; D possibly corresponds to TRBD1 (5 bases). The CDR3 protein is CASGLQGPYYGYTF. The CDR3 nucleotides read TGTGCCAGCGGACTTCAGGGACCTTATTATGGCTACACCTTC.